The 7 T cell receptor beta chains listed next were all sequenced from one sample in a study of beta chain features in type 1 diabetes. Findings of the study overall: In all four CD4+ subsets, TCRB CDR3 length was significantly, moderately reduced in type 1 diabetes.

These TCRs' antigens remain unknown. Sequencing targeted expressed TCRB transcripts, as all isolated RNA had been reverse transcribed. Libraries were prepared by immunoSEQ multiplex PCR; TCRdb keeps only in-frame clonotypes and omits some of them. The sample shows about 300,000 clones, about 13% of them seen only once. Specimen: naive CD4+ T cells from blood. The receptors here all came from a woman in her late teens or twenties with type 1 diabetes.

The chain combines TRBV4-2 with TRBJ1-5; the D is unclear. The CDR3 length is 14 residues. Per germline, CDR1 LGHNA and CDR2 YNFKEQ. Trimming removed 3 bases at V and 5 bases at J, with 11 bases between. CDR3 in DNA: TGTGCCAGCAGCCAGAGAAAGGGAGATCAGCCCCAGCATTTT. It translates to CASSQRKGDQPQHF.

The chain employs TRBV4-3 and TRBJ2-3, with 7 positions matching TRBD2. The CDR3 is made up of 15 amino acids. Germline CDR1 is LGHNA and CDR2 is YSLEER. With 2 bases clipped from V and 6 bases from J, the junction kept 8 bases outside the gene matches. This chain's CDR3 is CASSQWEAGLDTQYF. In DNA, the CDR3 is TGCGCCAGCAGCCAATGGGAAGCGGGACTGGATACGCAGTATTTT.

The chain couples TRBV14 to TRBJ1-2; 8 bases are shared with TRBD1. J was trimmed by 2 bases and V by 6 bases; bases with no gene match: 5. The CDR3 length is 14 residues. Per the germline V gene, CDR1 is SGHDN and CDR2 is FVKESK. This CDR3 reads CASRPGGGNYGYTF. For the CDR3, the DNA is TGTGCCAGCAGGCCAGGGGGCGGAAACTATGGCTACACCTTC.

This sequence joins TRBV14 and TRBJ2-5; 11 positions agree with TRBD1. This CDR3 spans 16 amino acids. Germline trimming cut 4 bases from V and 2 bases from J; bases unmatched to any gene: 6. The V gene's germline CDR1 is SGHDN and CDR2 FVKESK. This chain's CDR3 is CASSPSDRGLQETQYF. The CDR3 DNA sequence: TGTGCCAGCAGCCCTTCGGACAGGGGGCTGCAAGAGACCCAGTACTTC. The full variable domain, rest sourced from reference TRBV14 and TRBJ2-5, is EAGVTQFPSHSVIEKGQTVTLRCDPISGHDNLYWYRRVMGKEIKFLLHFVKESKQDESGMPNNRFLAERTGGTYSTLKVQPAELEDSGVYFCASSPSDRGLQETQYFGPGTRLLVL.

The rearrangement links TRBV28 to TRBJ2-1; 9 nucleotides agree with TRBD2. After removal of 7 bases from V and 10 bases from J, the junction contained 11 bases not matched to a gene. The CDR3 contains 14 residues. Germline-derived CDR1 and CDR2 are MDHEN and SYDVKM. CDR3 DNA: TGTGCCAGCAACTCCGGGACTAGCCGCCTGGAGCAGTTCTTC. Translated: CASNSGTSRLEQFF. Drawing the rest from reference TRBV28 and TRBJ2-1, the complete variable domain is DVKVTQSSRYLVKRTGEKVFLECVQDMDHENMFWYRQDPGLGLRLIYFSYDVKMKEKGDIPEGYSVSREKKERFSLILESASTNQTSMYLCASNSGTSRLEQFFGPGTRLTVL.

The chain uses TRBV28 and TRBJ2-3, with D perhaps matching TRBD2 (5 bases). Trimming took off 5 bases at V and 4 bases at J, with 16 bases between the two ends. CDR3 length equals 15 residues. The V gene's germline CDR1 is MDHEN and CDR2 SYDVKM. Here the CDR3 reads CASSGTTRLADTQYF. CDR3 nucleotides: TGTGCCAGCAGTGGCACTACTAGGTTGGCAGATACGCAGTATTTT.

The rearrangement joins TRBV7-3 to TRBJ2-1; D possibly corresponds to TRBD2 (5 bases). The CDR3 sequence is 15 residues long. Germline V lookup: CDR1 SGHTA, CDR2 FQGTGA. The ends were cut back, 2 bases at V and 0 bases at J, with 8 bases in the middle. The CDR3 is CASSLGRVSYNEQFF. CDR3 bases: TGTGCCAGCAGCTTAGGGCGGGTCTCCTACAATGAGCAGTTCTTC.